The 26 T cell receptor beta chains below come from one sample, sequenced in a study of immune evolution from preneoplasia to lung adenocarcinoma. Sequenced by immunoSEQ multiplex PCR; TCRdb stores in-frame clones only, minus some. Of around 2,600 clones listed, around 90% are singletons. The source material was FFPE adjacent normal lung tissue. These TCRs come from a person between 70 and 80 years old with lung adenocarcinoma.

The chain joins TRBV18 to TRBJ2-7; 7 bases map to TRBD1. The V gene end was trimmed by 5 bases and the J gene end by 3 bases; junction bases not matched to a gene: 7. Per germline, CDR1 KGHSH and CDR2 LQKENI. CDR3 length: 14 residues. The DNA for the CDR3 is TGTGCCAGCTCAGAGGTCCCAGGGGGCTACGAGCAGTACTTC. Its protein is CASSEVPGGYEQYF.

CDR3 in DNA: TGTGCCAGCAGCCGAGCGGTTGATACGCAGTATTTT. Its protein is CASSRAVDTQYF. The chain joins TRBV4-2 to TRBJ2-3, with a tentative D call TRBD2 (5 bases). The V gene's germline CDR1 is LGHNA and CDR2 YNFKEQ. This CDR3 is built from 12 residues. Between the trimmed V and J ends, which lost 4 bases and 6 bases, there was a span of 8 bases.

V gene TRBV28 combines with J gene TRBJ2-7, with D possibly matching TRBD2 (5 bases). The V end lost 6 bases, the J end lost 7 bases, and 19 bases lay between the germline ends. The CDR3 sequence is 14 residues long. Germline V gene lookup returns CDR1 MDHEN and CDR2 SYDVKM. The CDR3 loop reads CASSPLTTRGEQYF. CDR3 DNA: TGTGCCAGCAGCCCGTTAACGACCAGAGGGGAGCAGTACTTC.

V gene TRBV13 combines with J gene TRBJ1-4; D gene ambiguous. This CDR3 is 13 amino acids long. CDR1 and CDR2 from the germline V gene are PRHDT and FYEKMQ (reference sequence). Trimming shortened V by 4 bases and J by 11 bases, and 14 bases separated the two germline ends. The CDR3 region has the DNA TGTGCCAGCAGCTACCAGGACGGGCGCAAACTGTTTTTT. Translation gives CASSYQDGRKLFF. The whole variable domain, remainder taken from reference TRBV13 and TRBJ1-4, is AAGVIQSPRHLIKEKRETATLKCYPIPRHDTVYWYQQGPGQDPQFLISFYEKMQSDKGSIPDRFSAQQFSDYHSELNMSSLELGDSALYFCASSYQDGRKLFFGSGTQLSVL.

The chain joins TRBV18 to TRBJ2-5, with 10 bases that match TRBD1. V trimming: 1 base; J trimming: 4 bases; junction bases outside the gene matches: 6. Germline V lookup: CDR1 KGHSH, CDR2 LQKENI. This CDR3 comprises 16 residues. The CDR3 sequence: CASSPQNGQGGETQYF. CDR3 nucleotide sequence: TGTGCCAGCTCACCACAGAACGGACAGGGGGGAGAGACCCAGTACTTC.

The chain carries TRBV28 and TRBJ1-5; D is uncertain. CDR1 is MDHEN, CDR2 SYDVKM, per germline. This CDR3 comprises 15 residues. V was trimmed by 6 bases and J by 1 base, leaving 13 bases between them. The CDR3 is CASRVPVGSNQPQHF. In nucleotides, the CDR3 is TGTGCCAGCAGGGTTCCAGTGGGCAGCAATCAGCCCCAGCATTTT.

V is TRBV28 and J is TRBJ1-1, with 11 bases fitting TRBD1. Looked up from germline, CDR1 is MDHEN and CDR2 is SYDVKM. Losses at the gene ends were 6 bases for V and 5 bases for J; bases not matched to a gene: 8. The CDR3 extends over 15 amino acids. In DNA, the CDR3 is TGTGCCAGCAGCCAGGGACAGGGGGTAGGAACTGAAGCTTTCTTT. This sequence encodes CASSQGQGVGTEAFF.

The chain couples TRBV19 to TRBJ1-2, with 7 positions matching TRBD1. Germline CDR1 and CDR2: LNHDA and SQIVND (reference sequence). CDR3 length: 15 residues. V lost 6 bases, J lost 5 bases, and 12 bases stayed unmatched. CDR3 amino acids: CASRMTGFESYGYTF. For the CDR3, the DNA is TGTGCCAGTAGGATGACAGGGTTTGAGAGTTATGGCTACACCTTC.

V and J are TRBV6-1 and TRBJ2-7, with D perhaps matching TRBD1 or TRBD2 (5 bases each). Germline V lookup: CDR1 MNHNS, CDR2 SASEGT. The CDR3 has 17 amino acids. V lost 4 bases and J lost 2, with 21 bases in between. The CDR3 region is CASSAAAGTQITYEQYF. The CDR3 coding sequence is TGTGCCAGCAGTGCCGCAGCCGGGACCCAGATCACCTACGAGCAGTACTTC.

In DNA form, the CDR3 reads TGTGCCATCAGTGATGGGGGAAGCTCCTACAATGAGCAGTTCTTC. Translation: CAISDGGSSYNEQFF. This sequence joins TRBV10-3 and TRBJ2-1, with D perhaps TRBD1 or TRBD2 (5 bases each). Germline V CDR1 and CDR2: ENHRY, SYGVKD. There are 15 residues in the CDR3. Trimming left V 3 bases short and J 0 bases short, with 9 bases between.

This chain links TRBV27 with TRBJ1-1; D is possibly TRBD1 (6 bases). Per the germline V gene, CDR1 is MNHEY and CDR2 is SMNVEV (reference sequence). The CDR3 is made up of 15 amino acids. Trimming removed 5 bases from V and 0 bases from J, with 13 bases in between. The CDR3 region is CASSPWTDMNTEAFF. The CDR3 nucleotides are TGTGCCAGCAGTCCCTGGACAGACATGAACACTGAAGCTTTCTTT.

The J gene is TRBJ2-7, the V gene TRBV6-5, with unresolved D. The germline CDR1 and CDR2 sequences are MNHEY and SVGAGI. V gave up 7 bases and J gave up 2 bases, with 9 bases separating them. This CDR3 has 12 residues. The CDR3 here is CASMTPTYEQYF. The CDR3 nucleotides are TGTGCCAGCATGACGCCGACCTACGAGCAGTACTTC.

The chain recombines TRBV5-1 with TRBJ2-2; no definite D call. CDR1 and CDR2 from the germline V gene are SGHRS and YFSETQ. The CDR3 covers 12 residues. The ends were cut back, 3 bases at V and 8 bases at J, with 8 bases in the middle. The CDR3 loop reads CASSSSQGELFF. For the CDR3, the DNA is TGCGCCAGCAGCTCTTCACAGGGGGAGCTGTTTTTT.

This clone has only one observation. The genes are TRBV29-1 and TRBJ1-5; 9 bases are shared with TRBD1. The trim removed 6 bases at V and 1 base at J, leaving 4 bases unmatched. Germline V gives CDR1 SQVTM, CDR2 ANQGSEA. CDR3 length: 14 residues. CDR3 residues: CSVGQGKSNQPQHF. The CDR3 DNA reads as TGCAGCGTCGGACAGGGGAAGAGCAATCAGCCCCAGCATTTT.

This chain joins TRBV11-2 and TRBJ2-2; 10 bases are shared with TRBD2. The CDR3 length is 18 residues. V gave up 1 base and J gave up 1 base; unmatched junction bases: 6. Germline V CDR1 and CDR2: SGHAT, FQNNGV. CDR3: CASSLGPRLAGNTGELFF. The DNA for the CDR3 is TGTGCCAGCAGCTTAGGCCCGAGACTAGCGGGGAACACCGGGGAGCTGTTTTTT.

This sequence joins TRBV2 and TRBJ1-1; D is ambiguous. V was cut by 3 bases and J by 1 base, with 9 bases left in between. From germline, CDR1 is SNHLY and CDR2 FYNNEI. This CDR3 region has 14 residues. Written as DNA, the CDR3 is TGTGCCAGCAGTGACCTCCTTACGAACACTGAAGCTTTCTTT. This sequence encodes CASSDLLTNTEAFF.

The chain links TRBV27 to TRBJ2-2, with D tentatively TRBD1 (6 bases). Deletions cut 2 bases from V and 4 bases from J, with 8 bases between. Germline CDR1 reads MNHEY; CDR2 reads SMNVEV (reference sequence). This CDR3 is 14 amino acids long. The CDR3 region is CASSLTGFTGELFF. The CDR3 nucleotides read TGTGCCAGCAGTTTAACAGGGTTCACCGGGGAGCTGTTTTTT.

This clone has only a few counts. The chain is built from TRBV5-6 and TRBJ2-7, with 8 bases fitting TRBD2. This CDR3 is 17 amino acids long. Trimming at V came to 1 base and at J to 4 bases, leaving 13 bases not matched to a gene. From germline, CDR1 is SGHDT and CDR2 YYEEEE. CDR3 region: CASSLWAGGPPIYEQYF. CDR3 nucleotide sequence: TGTGCCAGCAGCTTGTGGGCGGGGGGTCCCCCGATTTACGAGCAGTACTTC.

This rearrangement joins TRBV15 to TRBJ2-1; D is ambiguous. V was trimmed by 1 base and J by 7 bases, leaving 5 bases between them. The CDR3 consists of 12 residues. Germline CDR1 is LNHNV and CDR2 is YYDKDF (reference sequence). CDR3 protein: CATSRVGNEQFF. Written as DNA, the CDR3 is TGTGCCACCAGCAGAGTCGGGAATGAGCAGTTCTTC.

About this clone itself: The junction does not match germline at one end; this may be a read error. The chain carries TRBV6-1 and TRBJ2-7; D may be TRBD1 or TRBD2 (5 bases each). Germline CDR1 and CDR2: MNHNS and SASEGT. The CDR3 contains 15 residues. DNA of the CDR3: TGTGCCAGCAGTGAAGCGGGGGACGGACCCTACGAGAAGTACTTC. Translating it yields CASSEAGDGPYEKYF.

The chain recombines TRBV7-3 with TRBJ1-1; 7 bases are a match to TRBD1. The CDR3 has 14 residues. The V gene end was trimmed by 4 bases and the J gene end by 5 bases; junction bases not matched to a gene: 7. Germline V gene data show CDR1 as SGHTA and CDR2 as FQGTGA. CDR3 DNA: TGTGCCAGCAGCTCGACAGGGTTCGGGACTGAAGCTTTCTTT. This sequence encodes CASSSTGFGTEAFF.

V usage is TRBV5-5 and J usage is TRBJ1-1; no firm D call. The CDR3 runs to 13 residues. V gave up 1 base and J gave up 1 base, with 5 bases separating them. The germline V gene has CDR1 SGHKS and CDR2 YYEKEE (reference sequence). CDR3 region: CASSLSPNTEAFF. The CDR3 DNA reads TGTGCCAGCAGCTTGTCACCGAACACTGAAGCTTTCTTT. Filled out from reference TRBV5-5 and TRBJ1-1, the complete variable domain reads DAGVTQSPTHLIKTRGQQVTLRCSPISGHKSVSWYQQVLGQGPQFIFQYYEKEERGRGNFPDRFSARQFPNYSSELNVNALLLGDSALYLCASSLSPNTEAFFGQGTRLTVV.

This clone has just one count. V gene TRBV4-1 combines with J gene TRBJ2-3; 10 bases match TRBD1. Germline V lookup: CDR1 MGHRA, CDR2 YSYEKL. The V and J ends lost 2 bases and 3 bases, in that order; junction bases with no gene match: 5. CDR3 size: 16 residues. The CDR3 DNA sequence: TGCGCCAGCAGCCAACTACCGGGACAGGGGACAGATACGCAGTATTTT. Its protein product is CASSQLPGQGTDTQYF.

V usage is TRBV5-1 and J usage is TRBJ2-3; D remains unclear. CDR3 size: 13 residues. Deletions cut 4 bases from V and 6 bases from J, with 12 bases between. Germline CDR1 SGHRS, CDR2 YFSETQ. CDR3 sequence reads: CASSPTAADTQYF. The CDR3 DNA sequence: TGCGCCAGCAGCCCCACCGCGGCGGATACGCAGTATTTT.

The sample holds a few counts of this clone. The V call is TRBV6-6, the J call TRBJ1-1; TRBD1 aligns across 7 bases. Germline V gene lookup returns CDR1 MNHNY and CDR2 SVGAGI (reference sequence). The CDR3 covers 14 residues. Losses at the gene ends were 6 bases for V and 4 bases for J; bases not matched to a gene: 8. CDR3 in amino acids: CASSRQQGSTEAFF. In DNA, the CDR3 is TGTGCCAGCAGCCGCCAACAGGGGTCCACTGAAGCTTTCTTT.

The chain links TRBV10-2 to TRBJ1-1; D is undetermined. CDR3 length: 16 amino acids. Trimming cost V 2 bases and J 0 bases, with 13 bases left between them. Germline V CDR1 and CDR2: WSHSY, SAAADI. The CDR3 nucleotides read TGCGCCAGCAGTGAGGCACCTTCCATCATGAACACTGAAGCTTTCTTT. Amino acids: CASSEAPSIMNTEAFF.